These 10 T cell receptor beta chains came from one sample sequenced in a study of identical twins. TCRdb reprocessed the 5' RACE reads via MiXCR and lists one record per CDR3 protein. The sample lists fewer than 250,000 distinct CDR3 sequences, approximately 8% occurring once. This sample was also put to use in a study of yellow fever vaccine responses in identical twins.

The sequenced sample was CD8+ T cells sorted from blood. The origin of the receptors is a woman aged 18-30 years in good health.

CDR3 in DNA: TGCGCCAGCAGCTTGGTCCGGTTTGGGGATACGCAGTATTTT. Translating it yields CASSLVRFGDTQYF. The rearrangement uses TRBV5-1 and TRBJ2-3; no definite D call. This CDR3 comprises 14 residues. Looked up from germline, CDR1 is SGHRS and CDR2 is YFSETQ. The V end was cut by 0 bases, the J end by 6 bases, with 11 bases between. The entire variable domain, with the rest obtained from reference TRBV5-1 and TRBJ2-3, is as follows: KAGVTQTPRYLIKTRGQQVTLSCSPISGHRSVSWYQQTPGQGLQFLFEYFSETQRNKGNFPGRFSGRQFSNSRSEMNVSTLELGDSALYLCASSLVRFGDTQYFGPGTRLTVL.

The rearrangement joins TRBV5-1 to TRBJ2-1, with TRBD2 matching 13 bases. The CDR3 extends over 15 amino acids. Germline CDR1 and CDR2: SGHRS and YFSETQ. The V gene end was trimmed by 3 bases and the J gene end by 9 bases; junction bases not matched to a gene: 6. Here the CDR3 DNA reads TGCGCCAGCAGCTCACTAGCGGGGGGGCCTGCTGAGCAGTTCTTC. Translating it yields CASSSLAGGPAEQFF.

V gene TRBV12-3 or TRBV12-4 combines with J gene TRBJ1-2; D gene ambiguous. This CDR3 has 15 residues. Trimming removed 1 base at V and 2 bases at J, with 11 bases between. CDR3 region: CASSLGAVKNYGYTF. The CDR3 DNA is TGTGCCAGCAGTTTAGGGGCAGTCAAAAACTATGGCTACACCTTC.

The chain carries TRBV13 and TRBJ2-7; a weak D match, TRBD1 (5 bases). CDR3 length equals 14 residues. Trimming left V 0 bases short and J 4 bases short, with 10 bases between. Germline loops: CDR1 PRHDT, CDR2 FYEKMQ (reference sequence). CDR3 region: CASSLGDNSYEQYV. CDR3 DNA: TGTGCCAGCAGCTTAGGGGACAATAGTTACGAGCAGTACGTC.

J is TRBJ2-7 and V is TRBV12-3 or TRBV12-4, with TRBD2 matching 8 bases. With V trimmed by 6 bases and J by 3 bases, 7 bases remained unmatched. The CDR3 has 14 amino acids. CDR3 bases: TGTGCCAGCAGCCGAAGGGGACTAGACTACGAGCAGTACTTC. Amino acids: CASSRRGLDYEQYF.

This clonotype showed up just a few times. The chain is built from TRBV6-1 and TRBJ2-1, with 10 bases identical to TRBD2. CDR3 length: 15 residues. CDR1 is MNHNS and CDR2 is SASEGT in the germline V gene. V lost 2 bases, J lost 9 bases, and 7 bases stayed unmatched. The CDR3 sequence: CASSEISGGYGEQFF. The CDR3 coding sequence is TGTGCCAGCAGTGAAATTAGCGGGGGGTACGGTGAGCAGTTCTTC.

This clonotype was detected a few times. V usage is TRBV5-1 and J usage is TRBJ2-3; the D is unclear. CDR3 length: 18 residues. Germline lookup yields CDR1 SGHRS and CDR2 YFSETQ. V lost 4 bases, J lost 0 bases, and 21 bases lay in between. CDR3 sequence: CASSPMPRTETSTDTQYF. CDR3 DNA sequence: TGCGCCAGCAGCCCAATGCCCAGGACGGAAACTAGCACAGATACGCAGTATTTT. Supplemented by reference TRBV5-1 and TRBJ2-3, the full variable domain reads KAGVTQTPRYLIKTRGQQVTLSCSPISGHRSVSWYQQTPGQGLQFLFEYFSETQRNKGNFPGRFSGRQFSNSRSEMNVSTLELGDSALYLCASSPMPRTETSTDTQYFGPGTRLTVL.

This clonotype has a handful of counts. J is TRBJ2-1 and V is TRBV7-9, with 9 bases fitting TRBD2. Germline V gene data show CDR1 as SEHNR and CDR2 as FQNEAQ (reference sequence). V was clipped by 11 bases and J by 6 bases; unmatched bases: 11. This CDR3 spans 14 amino acids. The CDR3 DNA sequence: TGTGCCGTTCCTGGGGGCGGGAGGGCCAATGAGCAGTTCTTC. Protein product: CAVPGGGRANEQFF.

V is TRBV5-1 and J is TRBJ2-1; TRBD1 agrees at 8 bases. V gave up 7 bases and J gave up 1 base; unmatched junction bases: 7. Germline CDR1 is SGHRS and CDR2 is YFSETQ. CDR3 length: 15 amino acids. CDR3 protein: CASCQGAPSYNEQFF. CDR3 coding DNA: TGCGCCAGCTGCCAGGGGGCGCCTTCCTACAATGAGCAGTTCTTC.

V is TRBV20-1 and J is TRBJ2-1; no firm D call. The ends were cut back, 3 bases at V and 4 bases at J, with 10 bases in the middle. In germline, CDR1 is DFQATT, CDR2 SNEGSKA (reference sequence). This CDR3 has 13 amino acids. This CDR3 is CSASIWGYNEQFF. The CDR3 nucleotides read TGCAGTGCTAGTATTTGGGGTTACAATGAGCAGTTCTTC.